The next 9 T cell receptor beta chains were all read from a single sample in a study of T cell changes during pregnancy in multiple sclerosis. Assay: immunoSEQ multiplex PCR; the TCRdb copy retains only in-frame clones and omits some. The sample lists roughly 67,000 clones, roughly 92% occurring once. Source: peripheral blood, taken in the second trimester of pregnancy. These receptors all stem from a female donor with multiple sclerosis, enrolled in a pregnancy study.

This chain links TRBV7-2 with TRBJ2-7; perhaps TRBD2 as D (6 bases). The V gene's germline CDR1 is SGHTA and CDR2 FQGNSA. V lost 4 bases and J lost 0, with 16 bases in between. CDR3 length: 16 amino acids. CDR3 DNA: TGTGCCAGCAGCTCGACGAGCGGGTCCAGCTCCTACGAGCAGTACTTC. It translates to CASSSTSGSSSYEQYF. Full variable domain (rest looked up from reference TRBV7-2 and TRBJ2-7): GAGVSQSPSNKVTEKGKDVELRCDPISGHTALYWYRQSLGQGLEFLIYFQGNSAPDKSGLPSDRFSAERTGGSVSTLTIQRTQQEDSAVYLCASSSTSGSSSYEQYFGPGTRLTVT.

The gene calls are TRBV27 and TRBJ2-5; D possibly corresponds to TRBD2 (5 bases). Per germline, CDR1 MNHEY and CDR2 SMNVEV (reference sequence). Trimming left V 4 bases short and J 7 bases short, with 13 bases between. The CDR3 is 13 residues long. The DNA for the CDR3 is TGTGCCAGCAGTTCGCGGGCCCCGCCGACCCAGTACTTC. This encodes CASSSRAPPTQYF.

The CDR3 bases are TGTGCCAGCTCACCCGAGACAGGTCGTGCCGGTGTAATCATGAACACTGAAGCTTTCTTT. Translation gives CASSPETGRAGVIMNTEAFF. The rearrangement links TRBV18 to TRBJ1-1, with a possible D match to TRBD1 (6 bases). Germline CDR1 reads KGHSH; CDR2 reads LQKENI. The length of the CDR3 is 20 residues. Trimming shortened V by 3 bases and J by 0 bases, and 26 bases separated the two germline ends.

CDR3 bases: TGTGCCAGCAGCTTGGCTAGCGGGGACGAGCAGTACTTC. Translated: CASSLASGDEQYF. The chain uses TRBV5-6 and TRBJ2-7, with 9 bases identical to TRBD2. Germline CDR1 is SGHDT and CDR2 is YYEEEE. J lost 5 bases, V lost 0 bases, and 0 bases had no gene match. This CDR3 is built from 13 residues.

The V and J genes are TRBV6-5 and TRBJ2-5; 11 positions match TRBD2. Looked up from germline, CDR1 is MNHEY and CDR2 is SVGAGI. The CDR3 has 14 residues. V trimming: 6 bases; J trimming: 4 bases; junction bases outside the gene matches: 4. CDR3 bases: TGTGCCAGCAGAATAGCGGGAGGGGGAGAGACCCAGTACTTC. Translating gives CASRIAGGGETQYF.

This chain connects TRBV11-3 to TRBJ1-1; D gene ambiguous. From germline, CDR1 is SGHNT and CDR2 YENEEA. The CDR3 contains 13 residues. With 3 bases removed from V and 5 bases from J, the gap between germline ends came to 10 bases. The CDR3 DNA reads TGTGCCAGCAGCTTGACTCTGAGGACTGAAGCTTTCTTT. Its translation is CASSLTLRTEAFF.

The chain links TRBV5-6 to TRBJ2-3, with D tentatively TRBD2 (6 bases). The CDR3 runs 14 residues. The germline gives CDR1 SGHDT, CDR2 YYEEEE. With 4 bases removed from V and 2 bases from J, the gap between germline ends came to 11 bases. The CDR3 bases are TGTGCCAGCAGCGGCGGGAAATACACAGATACGCAGTATTTT. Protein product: CASSGGKYTDTQYF.

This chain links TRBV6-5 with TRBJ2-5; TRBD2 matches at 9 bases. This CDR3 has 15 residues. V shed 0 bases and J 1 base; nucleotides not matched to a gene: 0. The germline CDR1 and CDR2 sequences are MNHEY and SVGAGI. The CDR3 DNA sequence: TGTGCCAGCAGTTACTCAGCGGGGGGCCAAGAGACCCAGTACTTC. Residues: CASSYSAGGQETQYF.

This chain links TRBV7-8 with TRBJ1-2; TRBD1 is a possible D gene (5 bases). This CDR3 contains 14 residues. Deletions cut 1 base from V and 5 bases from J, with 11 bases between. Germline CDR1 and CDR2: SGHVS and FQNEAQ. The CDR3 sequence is CASSLEARGYGYTF. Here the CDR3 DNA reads TGTGCCAGCAGCTTAGAGGCAAGGGGTTATGGCTACACCTTC.